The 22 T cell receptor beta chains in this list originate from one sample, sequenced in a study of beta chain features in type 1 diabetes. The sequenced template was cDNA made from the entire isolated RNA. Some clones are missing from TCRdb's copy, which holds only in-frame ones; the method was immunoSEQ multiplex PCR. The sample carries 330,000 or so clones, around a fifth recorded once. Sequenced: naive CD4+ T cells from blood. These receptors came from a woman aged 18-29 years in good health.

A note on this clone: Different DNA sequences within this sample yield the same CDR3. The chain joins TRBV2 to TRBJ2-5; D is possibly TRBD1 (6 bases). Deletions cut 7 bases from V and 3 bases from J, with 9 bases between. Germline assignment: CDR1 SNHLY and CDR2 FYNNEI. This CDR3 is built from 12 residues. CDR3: CASTPGEETQYF. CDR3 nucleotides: TGTGCCAGCACGCCAGGGGAAGAGACCCAGTACTTC.

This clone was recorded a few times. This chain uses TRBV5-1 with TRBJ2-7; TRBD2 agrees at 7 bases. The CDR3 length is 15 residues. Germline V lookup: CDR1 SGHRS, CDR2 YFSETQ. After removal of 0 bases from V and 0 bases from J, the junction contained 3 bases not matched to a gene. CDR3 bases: TGCGCCAGCAGCTTGGAGAGCGGGACCTCCTACGAGCAGTACTTC. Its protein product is CASSLESGTSYEQYF.

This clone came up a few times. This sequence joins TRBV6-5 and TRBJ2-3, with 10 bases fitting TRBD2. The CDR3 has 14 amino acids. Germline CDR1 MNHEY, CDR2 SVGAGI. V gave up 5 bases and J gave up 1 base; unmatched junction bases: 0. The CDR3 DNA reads TGTGCCAGCAGTACTAGCGGGGGCACAGATACGCAGTATTTT. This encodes CASSTSGGTDTQYF.

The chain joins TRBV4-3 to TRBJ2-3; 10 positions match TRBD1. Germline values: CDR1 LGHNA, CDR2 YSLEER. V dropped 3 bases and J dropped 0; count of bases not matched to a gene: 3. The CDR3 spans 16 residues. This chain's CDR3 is CASSQTGGPSTDTQYF. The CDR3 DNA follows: TGCGCCAGCAGCCAGACAGGGGGCCCTAGCACAGATACGCAGTATTTT.

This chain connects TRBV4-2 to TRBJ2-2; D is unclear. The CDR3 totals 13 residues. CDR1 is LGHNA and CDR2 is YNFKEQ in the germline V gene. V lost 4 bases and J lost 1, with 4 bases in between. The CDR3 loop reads CASSPGNTGELFF. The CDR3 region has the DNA TGTGCCAGCAGCCCGGGGAACACCGGGGAGCTGTTTTTT.

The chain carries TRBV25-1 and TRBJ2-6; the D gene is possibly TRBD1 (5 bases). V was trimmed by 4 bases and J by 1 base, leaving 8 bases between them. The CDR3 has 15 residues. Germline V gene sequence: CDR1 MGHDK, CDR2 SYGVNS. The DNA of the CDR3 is TGTGCCAGCAGTGGCGACAGTTCTGGGGCCAACGTCCTGACTTTC. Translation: CASSGDSSGANVLTF.

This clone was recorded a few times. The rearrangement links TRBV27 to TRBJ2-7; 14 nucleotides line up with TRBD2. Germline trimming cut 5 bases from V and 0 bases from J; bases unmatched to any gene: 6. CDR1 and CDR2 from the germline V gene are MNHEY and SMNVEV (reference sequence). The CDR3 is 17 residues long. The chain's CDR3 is CASSTGLAGGPSYEQYF. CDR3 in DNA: TGTGCCAGCAGTACTGGACTAGCGGGAGGCCCCTCCTACGAGCAGTACTTC.

CDR3 DNA sequence: TGCGCCAGCAGCTTACAGCATAGCTATGGCTACACCTTC. Translated: CASSLQHSYGYTF. The V gene is TRBV5-1, the J gene TRBJ1-2; D remains unclear. CDR3 size: 13 residues. Trimming took off 2 bases at V and 4 bases at J, with 9 bases between the two ends. Germline CDR1 SGHRS, CDR2 YFSETQ.

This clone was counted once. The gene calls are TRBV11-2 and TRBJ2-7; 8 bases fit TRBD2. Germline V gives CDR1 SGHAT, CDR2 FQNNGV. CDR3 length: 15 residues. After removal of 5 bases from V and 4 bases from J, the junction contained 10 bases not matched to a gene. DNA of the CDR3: TGTGCCAGCAGCACCGTCCGGGGGGGAAGATACGAGCAGTACTTC. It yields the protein CASSTVRGGRYEQYF.

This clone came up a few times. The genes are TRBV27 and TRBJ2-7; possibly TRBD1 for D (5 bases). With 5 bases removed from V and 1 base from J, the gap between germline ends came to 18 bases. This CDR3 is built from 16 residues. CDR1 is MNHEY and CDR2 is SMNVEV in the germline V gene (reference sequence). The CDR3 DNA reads TGTGCCAGCAGTAACACCCAGGGCGTTGGTTCCTACGAGCAGTACTTC. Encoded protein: CASSNTQGVGSYEQYF.

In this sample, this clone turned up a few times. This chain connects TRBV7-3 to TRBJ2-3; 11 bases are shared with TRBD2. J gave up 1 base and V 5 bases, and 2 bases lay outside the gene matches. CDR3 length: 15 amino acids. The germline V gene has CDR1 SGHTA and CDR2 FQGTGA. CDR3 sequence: CASSKTSGGTDTQYF. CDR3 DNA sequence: TGTGCCAGCAGCAAGACTAGCGGGGGCACAGATACGCAGTATTTT.

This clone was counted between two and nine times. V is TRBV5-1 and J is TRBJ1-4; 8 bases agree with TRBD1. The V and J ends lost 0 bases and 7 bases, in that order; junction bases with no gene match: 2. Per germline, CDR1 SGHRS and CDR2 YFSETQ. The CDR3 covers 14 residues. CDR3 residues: CASSLGQGSEKLFF. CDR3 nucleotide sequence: TGCGCCAGCAGCTTGGGACAGGGGTCTGAAAAACTGTTTTTT. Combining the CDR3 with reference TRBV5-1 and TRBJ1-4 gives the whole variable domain KAGVTQTPRYLIKTRGQQVTLSCSPISGHRSVSWYQQTPGQGLQFLFEYFSETQRNKGNFPGRFSGRQFSNSRSEMNVSTLELGDSALYLCASSLGQGSEKLFFGSGTQLSVL.

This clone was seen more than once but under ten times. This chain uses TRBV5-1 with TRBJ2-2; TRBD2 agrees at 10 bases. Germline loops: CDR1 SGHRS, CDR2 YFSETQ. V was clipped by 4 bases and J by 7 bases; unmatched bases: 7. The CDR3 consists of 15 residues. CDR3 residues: CASSSTSGAVGELFF. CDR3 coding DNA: TGCGCCAGCAGCAGCACTAGCGGGGCGGTCGGGGAGCTGTTTTTT.

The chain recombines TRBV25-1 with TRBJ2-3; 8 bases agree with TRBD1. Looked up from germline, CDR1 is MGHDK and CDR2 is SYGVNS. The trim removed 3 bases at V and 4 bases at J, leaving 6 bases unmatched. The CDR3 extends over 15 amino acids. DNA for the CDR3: TGTGCCAGCAGTGAGGACAGGGCCGGCGCAGATACGCAGTATTTT. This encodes CASSEDRAGADTQYF.

CDR3: CASSDEWELFF. CDR3 nucleotides: TGTGCCAGCAGTGATGAGTGGGAGCTGTTTTTT. The chain couples TRBV2 to TRBJ2-2; D unclear. This CDR3 contains 11 residues. Germline V gene sequence: CDR1 SNHLY, CDR2 FYNNEI. Trimming removed 3 bases from V and 9 bases from J, with 5 bases in between.

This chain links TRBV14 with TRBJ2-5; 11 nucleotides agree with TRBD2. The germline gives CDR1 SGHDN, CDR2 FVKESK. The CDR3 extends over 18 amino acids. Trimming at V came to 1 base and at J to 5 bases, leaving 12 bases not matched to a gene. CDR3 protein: CASSQVYQTSGMGETQYF. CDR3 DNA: TGTGCCAGCAGCCAAGTCTACCAGACTAGCGGGATGGGGGAGACCCAGTACTTC. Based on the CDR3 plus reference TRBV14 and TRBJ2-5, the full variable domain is EAGVTQFPSHSVIEKGQTVTLRCDPISGHDNLYWYRRVMGKEIKFLLHFVKESKQDESGMPNNRFLAERTGGTYSTLKVQPAELEDSGVYFCASSQVYQTSGMGETQYFGPGTRLLVL.

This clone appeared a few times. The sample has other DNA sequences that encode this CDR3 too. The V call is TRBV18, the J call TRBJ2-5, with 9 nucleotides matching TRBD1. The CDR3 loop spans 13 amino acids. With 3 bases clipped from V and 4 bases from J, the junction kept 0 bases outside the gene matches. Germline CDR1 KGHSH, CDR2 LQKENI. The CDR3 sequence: CASSPGQGETQYF. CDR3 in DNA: TGTGCCAGCTCACCGGGACAGGGAGAGACCCAGTACTTC.

The CDR3 here is CASGPTRAGLAYEQYF. The DNA for the CDR3 is TGTGCTAGTGGTCCCACACGAGCGGGGCTGGCCTACGAGCAGTACTTC. The chain uses TRBV12-5 and TRBJ2-5; 7 bases match TRBD2. The DNA end is a closer match to TRBJ2-7, so the J assignment may be wrong. The CDR3 sequence is 16 residues long. From germline, CDR1 is LGHNT and CDR2 FRNRAP.

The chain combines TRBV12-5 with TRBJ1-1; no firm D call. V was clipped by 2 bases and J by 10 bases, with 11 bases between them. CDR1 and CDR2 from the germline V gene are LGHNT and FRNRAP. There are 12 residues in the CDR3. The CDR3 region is CASGLTGSGAFF. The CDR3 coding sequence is TGTGCTAGTGGTTTGACGGGTTCTGGAGCTTTCTTT. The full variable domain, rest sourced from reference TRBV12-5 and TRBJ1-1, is DARVTQTPRHKVTEMGQEVTMRCQPILGHNTVFWYRQTMMQGLELLAYFRNRAPLDDSGMPKDRFSAEMPDATLATLKIQPSEPRDSAVYFCASGLTGSGAFFGQGTRLTVV.

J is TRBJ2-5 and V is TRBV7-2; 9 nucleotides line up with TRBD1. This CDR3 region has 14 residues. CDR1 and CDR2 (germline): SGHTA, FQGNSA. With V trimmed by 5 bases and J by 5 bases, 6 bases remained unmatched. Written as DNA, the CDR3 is TGTGCCAGCAGCCGCAGGACAGGGGTTGAGACCCAGTACTTC. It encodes CASSRRTGVETQYF.

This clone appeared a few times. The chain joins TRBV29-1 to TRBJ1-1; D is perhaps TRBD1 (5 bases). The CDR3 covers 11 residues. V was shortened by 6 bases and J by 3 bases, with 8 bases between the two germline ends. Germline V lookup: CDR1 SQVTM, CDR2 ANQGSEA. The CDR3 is CSVPGDTEAFF. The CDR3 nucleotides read TGCAGCGTCCCGGGGGACACTGAAGCTTTCTTT.

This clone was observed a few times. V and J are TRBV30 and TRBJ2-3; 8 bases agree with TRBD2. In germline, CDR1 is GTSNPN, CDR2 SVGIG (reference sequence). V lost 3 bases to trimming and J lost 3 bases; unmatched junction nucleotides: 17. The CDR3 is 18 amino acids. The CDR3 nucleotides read TGTGCCTGGAGCGCCGGGAGGATCGGGGGGGCCCTTACAGATACGCAGTATTTT. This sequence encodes CAWSAGRIGGALTDTQYF.